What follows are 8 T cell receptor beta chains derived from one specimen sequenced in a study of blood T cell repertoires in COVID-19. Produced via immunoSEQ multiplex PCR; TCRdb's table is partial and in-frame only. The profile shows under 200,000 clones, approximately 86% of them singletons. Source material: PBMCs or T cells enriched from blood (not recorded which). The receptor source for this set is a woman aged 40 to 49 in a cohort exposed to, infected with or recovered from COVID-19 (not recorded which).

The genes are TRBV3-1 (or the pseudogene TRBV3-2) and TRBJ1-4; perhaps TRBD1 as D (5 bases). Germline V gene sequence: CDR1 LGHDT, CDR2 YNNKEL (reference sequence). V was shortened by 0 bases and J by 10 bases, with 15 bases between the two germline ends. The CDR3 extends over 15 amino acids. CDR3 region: CASSQDSQGGVKLFF. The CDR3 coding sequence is TGTGCCAGCAGCCAAGATTCCCAGGGAGGGGTAAAACTGTTTTTT.

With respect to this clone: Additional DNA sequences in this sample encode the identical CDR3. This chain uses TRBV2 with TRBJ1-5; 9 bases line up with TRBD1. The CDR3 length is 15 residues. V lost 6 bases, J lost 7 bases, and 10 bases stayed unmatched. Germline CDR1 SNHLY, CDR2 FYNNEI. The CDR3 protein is CASSTGTGTIQPQHF. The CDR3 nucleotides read TGTGCCAGCAGCACCGGGACAGGGACAATCCAGCCCCAGCATTTT.

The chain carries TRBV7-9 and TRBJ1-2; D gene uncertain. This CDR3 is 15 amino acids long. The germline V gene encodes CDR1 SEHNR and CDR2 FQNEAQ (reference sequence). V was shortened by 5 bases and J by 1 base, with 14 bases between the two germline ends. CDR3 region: CASSVGLTFNYGYTF. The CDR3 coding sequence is TGTGCCAGCAGCGTAGGACTGACGTTTAACTATGGCTACACCTTC.

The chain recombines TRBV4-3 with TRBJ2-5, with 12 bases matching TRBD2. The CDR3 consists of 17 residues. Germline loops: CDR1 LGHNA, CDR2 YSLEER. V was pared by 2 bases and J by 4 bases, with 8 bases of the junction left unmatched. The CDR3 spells CASSQRPSGRAPETQYF. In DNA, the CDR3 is TGCGCCAGCAGCCAACGACCTAGCGGGAGGGCCCCAGAGACCCAGTACTTC.

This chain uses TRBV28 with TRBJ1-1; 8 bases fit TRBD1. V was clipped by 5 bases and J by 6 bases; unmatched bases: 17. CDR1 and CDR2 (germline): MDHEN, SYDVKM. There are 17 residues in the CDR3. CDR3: CASSLRTGPYLSAEAFF. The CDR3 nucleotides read TGTGCCAGCAGTCTCCGGACAGGGCCCTACTTATCGGCTGAAGCTTTCTTT.

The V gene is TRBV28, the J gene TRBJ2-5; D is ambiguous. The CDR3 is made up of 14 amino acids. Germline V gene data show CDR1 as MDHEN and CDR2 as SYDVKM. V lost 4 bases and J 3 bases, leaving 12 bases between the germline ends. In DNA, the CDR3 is TGTGCCAGCAGTTACGGGTTCCGCGAAGAGACCCAGTACTTC. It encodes CASSYGFREETQYF.

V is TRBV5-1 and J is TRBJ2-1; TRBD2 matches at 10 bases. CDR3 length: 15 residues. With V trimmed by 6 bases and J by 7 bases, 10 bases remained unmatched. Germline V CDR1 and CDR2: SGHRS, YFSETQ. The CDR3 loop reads CASTVSGRADNEQFF. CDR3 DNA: TGCGCCAGCACCGTAAGCGGGAGGGCGGATAATGAGCAGTTCTTC.

CDR3 sequence reads: CATSRDPQGAISGNTIYF. The CDR3 nucleotides are TGTGCCACCAGCAGAGACCCACAGGGGGCCATCTCTGGAAACACCATATATTTT. The rearrangement uses TRBV15 and TRBJ1-3; 9 bases match TRBD1. This CDR3 contains 18 residues. Germline assignment: CDR1 LNHNV and CDR2 YYDKDF (reference sequence). Trimming removed 0 bases from V and 0 bases from J; junction bases left unmatched: 6.